Each of the 30 T cell receptor beta chains below was sequenced from the same sample in a study of blood T cell repertoires in COVID-19. TCRdb's table, derived via immunoSEQ multiplex PCR, lists solely in-frame clones and lacks some. The repertoire holds roughly 80,000 clones, with roughly 80% as singletons. Sequenced input: peripheral blood. All receptors derive from a human donor in a cohort sampled during active COVID-19.

The chain has TRBV15 and TRBJ2-2; 12 bases agree with TRBD2. The germline gives CDR1 LNHNV, CDR2 YYDKDF (reference sequence). The CDR3 contains 17 residues. V was pared by 4 bases and J by 0 bases, with 3 bases of the junction left unmatched. For the CDR3, the DNA is TGTGCCACCAGCACCCGACTAGCGGGAGCGAACACCGGGGAGCTGTTTTTT. Translation gives CATSTRLAGANTGELFF.

The chain recombines TRBV30 with TRBJ2-5, with D possibly matching TRBD1 (7 bases). Germline values: CDR1 GTSNPN, CDR2 SVGIG (reference sequence). The CDR3 is 15 amino acids. V was shortened by 2 bases and J by 4 bases, with 17 bases between the two germline ends. The CDR3: CAWSPKEGAGETQYF. The CDR3 nucleotides are TGTGCCTGGAGTCCTAAGGAGGGGGCAGGAGAGACCCAGTACTTC. Filled out from reference TRBV30 and TRBJ2-5, the complete variable domain reads SQTIHQWPATLVQPVGSPLSLECTVEGTSNPNLYWYRQAAGRGLQLLFYSVGIGQISSEVPQNLSASRPQDRQFILSSKKLLLSDSGFYLCAWSPKEGAGETQYFGPGTRLLVL.

The V call is TRBV5-6, the J call TRBJ2-1; maybe TRBD2 (5 bases). V shed 4 bases and J shed 7 bases, with 18 bases lying between them. Germline V gives CDR1 SGHDT, CDR2 YYEEEE. The CDR3 totals 15 residues. The CDR3 DNA sequence: TGTGCCAGCAGCGGAACAGCTAATCGGGGTAATGAGCAGTTCTTC. Translation gives CASSGTANRGNEQFF.

In this sample, this clone turned up once. The V and J genes are TRBV28 and TRBJ2-1; tentatively, D is TRBD1 (6 bases). The CDR3 spans 13 residues. Trimming stripped 5 bases from V and 3 bases from J, with 8 bases between. Per germline, CDR1 MDHEN and CDR2 SYDVKM. The CDR3 DNA sequence: TGTGCCAGCAGTCAGGGGTACTACAATGAGCAGTTCTTC. It translates to CASSQGYYNEQFF.

The chain employs TRBV9 and TRBJ1-4, with a possible D match to TRBD1 (5 bases). Deletions cut 0 bases from V and 5 bases from J, with 11 bases between. Per germline, CDR1 SGDLS and CDR2 YYNGEE. The CDR3 totals 15 residues. CDR3 nucleotide sequence: TGTGCCAGCAGCGTAGAAGCAGGGCAAAATGAAAAACTGTTTTTT. Translated: CASSVEAGQNEKLFF.

The chain links TRBV10-3 to TRBJ1-6, with 10 nucleotides matching TRBD1. Germline-derived CDR1 and CDR2 are ENHRY and SYGVKD. Trimming took 2 bases from V and 10 from J; bases not matched to a gene: 11. This CDR3 is built from 17 residues. CDR3 loop: CAISEGNPGQGLSPLHF. The CDR3 bases are TGTGCCATCAGTGAGGGAAATCCGGGACAGGGGCTGTCACCCCTCCACTTT.

The chain employs TRBV19 and TRBJ2-5; 12 nucleotides line up with TRBD1. The CDR3 sequence is 15 residues long. V gave up 5 bases and J gave up 1 base; unmatched junction bases: 2. Per the germline V gene, CDR1 is LNHDA and CDR2 is SQIVND (reference sequence). The CDR3 region is CASSGTGGLQETQYF. CDR3 DNA sequence: TGTGCCAGTAGTGGGACAGGGGGCCTCCAAGAGACCCAGTACTTC.

The V call is TRBV9, the J call TRBJ1-3; D not resolved. CDR1 is SGDLS and CDR2 is YYNGEE in the germline V gene. Trimming took 0 bases from V and 8 from J, leaving 9 bases between them. CDR3 length equals 13 residues. The CDR3 here is CASSVGYLDTIYF. CDR3 DNA: TGTGCCAGCAGCGTAGGGTATCTAGACACCATATATTTT.

The chain combines TRBV5-1 with TRBJ2-1; 8 bases fit TRBD2. Germline-derived CDR1 and CDR2 are SGHRS and YFSETQ. Germline trimming cut 3 bases from V and 9 bases from J; bases unmatched to any gene: 14. The CDR3 extends over 16 amino acids. The CDR3, as DNA: TGCGCCAGCAGCTATGACGTTCGGCGGGGGGTCGGTGAGCAGTTCTTC. Protein sequence: CASSYDVRRGVGEQFF.

The gene calls are TRBV4-1 and TRBJ1-1, with D hard to call. The CDR3 has 16 residues. Per the germline V gene, CDR1 is MGHRA and CDR2 is YSYEKL. Trimming took 1 base from V and 3 from J, leaving 15 bases between them. This chain's CDR3 is CASSQVGRVGYTEAFF. For the CDR3, the DNA is TGCGCCAGCAGCCAAGTTGGGCGGGTCGGGTACACTGAAGCTTTCTTT.

The V gene is TRBV7-6, the J gene TRBJ2-7; TRBD1 matches 7 bases. CDR3 length equals 14 residues. Germline V gene sequence: CDR1 SGHVS, CDR2 FNYEAQ. V dropped 1 base and J dropped 5; count of bases not matched to a gene: 5. In DNA, the CDR3 is TGTGCCAGCAGCTTAGACAGGGGCAGGGACGAGCAGTACTTC. This codes for CASSLDRGRDEQYF. Looking up the rest from reference TRBV7-6 and TRBJ2-7 gives the full variable domain: GAGVSQSPRYKVTKRGQDVALRCDPISGHVSLYWYRQALGQGPEFLTYFNYEAQQDKSGLPNDRFSAERPEGSISTLTIQRTEQRDSAMYRCASSLDRGRDEQYFGPGTRLTVT.

This clone was seen more than once but under ten times. This rearrangement joins TRBV29-1 to TRBJ2-3; TRBD1 aligns across 7 bases. The J segment lost 0 bases and the V segment lost 4 bases, leaving 7 bases of the junction unmatched. From germline, CDR1 is SQVTM and CDR2 ANQGSEA. The CDR3 contains 15 residues. In DNA form, the CDR3 reads TGCAGCGTTGTGACAGGGTCTGCTAGCACAGATACGCAGTATTTT. Its translation is CSVVTGSASTDTQYF.

The gene calls are TRBV9 and TRBJ2-3; TRBD2 matches at 12 bases. Per germline, CDR1 SGDLS and CDR2 YYNGEE. V dropped 3 bases and J dropped 2; count of bases not matched to a gene: 4. The CDR3 contains 16 residues. CDR3 amino acids: CASSALAGGNTDTQYF. As DNA, the CDR3 is TGTGCCAGCAGCGCCCTAGCGGGGGGGAACACAGATACGCAGTATTTT.

The J gene is TRBJ1-6, the V gene TRBV27; TRBD1 matches at 9 bases. This CDR3 has 15 amino acids. Trimming took 5 bases from V and 7 from J; bases not matched to a gene: 6. Per the germline V gene, CDR1 is MNHEY and CDR2 is SMNVEV (reference sequence). As DNA, the CDR3 is TGTGCCAGCAGTCGATACGACAGGGGGAATTCACCCCTCCACTTT. Amino acid sequence: CASSRYDRGNSPLHF.

The chain has TRBV19 and TRBJ1-4, with 7 bases fitting TRBD1. The germline gives CDR1 LNHDA, CDR2 SQIVND (reference sequence). There are 15 residues in the CDR3. The V segment lost 5 bases and the J segment 1 base; nucleotides outside the gene matches: 4. Here the CDR3 DNA reads TGTGCCAGTAGTCCCTACAGGGGAACTAATGAAAAACTGTTTTTT. Translation: CASSPYRGTNEKLFF.

This sequence joins TRBV28 and TRBJ2-7; 9 nucleotides match TRBD1. V shed 6 bases and J 6 bases; nucleotides not matched to a gene: 6. Germline CDR1 and CDR2: MDHEN and SYDVKM. The CDR3 spans 13 residues. CDR3 sequence (DNA): TGTGCCAGCAGACCGGGACAGGGTAGCGAGCAGTACTTC. Its protein is CASRPGQGSEQYF.

The gene calls are TRBV5-6 and TRBJ2-3, with 9 bases that match TRBD2. The germline gives CDR1 SGHDT, CDR2 YYEEEE. The CDR3 spans 16 residues. Unmatched junction bases numbered 8, after V lost 3 bases and J lost 3 bases. The CDR3 here is CASSYKAGGVTDTQYF. CDR3 DNA sequence: TGTGCCAGCAGCTACAAAGCGGGGGGCGTAACAGATACGCAGTATTTT.

The rearrangement joins TRBV3-1 (or the pseudogene TRBV3-2) to TRBJ2-1; TRBD1 matches at 7 bases. Trimming at V came to 4 bases and at J to 5 bases, leaving 5 bases not matched to a gene. The germline V gene has CDR1 LGHDT and CDR2 YNNKEL (reference sequence). CDR3 length equals 14 residues. The CDR3 loop reads CASSLQGVNNEQFF. CDR3 nucleotide sequence: TGTGCCAGCAGCCTGCAGGGGGTTAACAATGAGCAGTTCTTC.

The chain links TRBV7-6 to TRBJ2-3, with D maybe TRBD1 (7 bases). CDR1 and CDR2 from the germline V gene are SGHVS and FNYEAQ. The V end was cut by 4 bases, the J end by 3 bases, with 20 bases between. The CDR3 is made up of 17 amino acids. The DNA of the CDR3 is TGTGCCAGCAGCTCCAGGGGGGACAGTCCTAGTACAGATACGCAGTATTTT. Translated, it gives CASSSRGDSPSTDTQYF.

The rearrangement links TRBV27 to TRBJ2-5; D is perhaps TRBD2 (5 bases). Germline CDR1 reads MNHEY; CDR2 reads SMNVEV (reference sequence). The CDR3 spans 14 residues. Trimming shortened V by 6 bases and J by 4 bases, and 15 bases separated the two germline ends. CDR3 protein: CASSPNLGVETQYF. DNA of the CDR3: TGTGCCAGCAGCCCTAACTTGGGAGTAGAGACCCAGTACTTC.

The V and J genes are TRBV2 and TRBJ1-2; D is possibly TRBD1 (5 bases). The CDR3 is 12 amino acids. Trimming pared 6 bases from V and 8 bases from J, leaving 13 bases between. Germline V CDR1 and CDR2: SNHLY, FYNNEI. The CDR3: CASRAGFFGYTF. CDR3 nucleotide sequence: TGTGCCAGCAGGGCAGGGTTTTTCGGCTACACCTTC.

The chain is built from TRBV3-1 (or the pseudogene TRBV3-2) and TRBJ2-3; 15 bases align to TRBD2. Looked up from germline, CDR1 is LGHDT and CDR2 is YNNKEL (reference sequence). V lost 4 bases to trimming and J lost 4 bases; unmatched junction nucleotides: 9. The CDR3 loop spans 18 amino acids. In nucleotides, the CDR3 is TGTGCCAGCAGCCGGACTAGCGGGGGGGCTTCTAGATCAGATACGCAGTATTTT. This translates into CASSRTSGGASRSDTQYF.

The chain combines TRBV6-6 with TRBJ2-5, with 8 bases identical to TRBD1. CDR1 is MNHNY and CDR2 is SVGAGI in the germline V gene (reference sequence). The trim removed 2 bases at V and 4 bases at J, leaving 6 bases unmatched. The CDR3 is 15 residues long. CDR3 DNA sequence: TGTGCCAGCAGTTACCGACGGACAGGGCGAGAGACCCAGTACTTC. Its protein product is CASSYRRTGRETQYF.

This rearrangement joins TRBV12-3 or TRBV12-4 to TRBJ2-7; D unresolved. Trimming took off 1 base at V and 9 bases at J, with 10 bases between the two ends. The CDR3 runs to 12 residues. This CDR3 reads CASSLDNLSQYF. DNA for the CDR3: TGTGCCAGCAGTTTAGACAACCTGTCGCAGTACTTC.

The J gene is TRBJ2-1, the V gene TRBV2, with D tentatively TRBD1 (5 bases). Germline V gene data show CDR1 as SNHLY and CDR2 as FYNNEI. V was pared by 5 bases and J by 14 bases, with 13 bases between. The CDR3 has 11 amino acids. CDR3 sequence (DNA): TGTGCCAGCAGTCCACAGGTCACAGAGTTCTTC. Its protein product is CASSPQVTEFF.

The rearrangement joins TRBV28 to TRBJ1-2, with TRBD1 matching 9 bases. After removal of 2 bases from V and 4 bases from J, the junction contained 5 bases not matched to a gene. Germline CDR1 reads MDHEN; CDR2 reads SYDVKM. CDR3 length: 15 amino acids. The CDR3 coding sequence is TGTGCCAGCAGTTTACTAGGGACAGGGCGCTATGGCTACACCTTC. It codes for CASSLLGTGRYGYTF.

This clone was detected a few times. The chain combines TRBV6-5 with TRBJ2-7, with 7 nucleotides matching TRBD1. There are 15 residues in the CDR3. The V and J ends lost 0 bases and 2 bases, in that order; junction bases with no gene match: 4. Germline V CDR1 and CDR2: MNHEY, SVGAGI. The CDR3 DNA is TGTGCCAGCAGTTACTCAAACAGGGGAGCCTACGAGCAGTACTTC. As protein: CASSYSNRGAYEQYF.

This sequence joins TRBV5-4 and TRBJ2-7; D gene ambiguous. The CDR3 consists of 12 residues. CDR1 is SGHNT and CDR2 is YYREEE in the germline V gene (reference sequence). Trimming took 0 bases from V and 5 from J, leaving 6 bases between them. CDR3 DNA: TGTGCCAGCAGCTTGGCCCAGAACGAGCAGTACTTC. Protein: CASSLAQNEQYF.

The CDR3 here is CASSPRTVNQPQHF. The DNA for the CDR3 is TGTGCCAGCAGCCCCCGGACAGTCAATCAGCCCCAGCATTTT. This chain links TRBV7-8 with TRBJ1-5; possibly TRBD1 for D (6 bases). V was trimmed by 5 bases and J by 3 bases, leaving 11 bases between them. The V gene's germline CDR1 is SGHVS and CDR2 FQNEAQ. The CDR3 loop spans 14 amino acids.

This chain joins TRBV15 and TRBJ2-7, with D maybe TRBD1 (5 bases). Trimming cost V 0 bases and J 2 bases, with 11 bases left between them. The CDR3 extends over 15 amino acids. CDR1 and CDR2 from the germline V gene are LNHNV and YYDKDF (reference sequence). CDR3 sequence reads: CATSRDASGTYEQYF. DNA for the CDR3: TGTGCCACCAGCAGAGATGCCTCAGGGACCTACGAGCAGTACTTC.